This T cell receptor beta chain was identified during a study of T cells expressing NK-cell markers. TCRdb reprocessed the 5' RACE reads, with one entry per CDR3 protein and no DNA. The table lists about 150,000 distinct CDR3 sequences. The germline CDR1 and CDR2 sequences are DFQATT and SNEGSKA (reference sequence). This CDR3 is 14 amino acids long. The clonotype originates from a man aged 18-70 years in good health. The J gene is TRBJ2-2, the V gene TRBV20-1. The source material was blood T cells: a sorted CD56 or NKG2C T cell subset, CD4+ or CD8+ T cells, or bulk PBMC T cells (not recorded which). CDR3 sequence reads: CSAPKDRNTGELFF.